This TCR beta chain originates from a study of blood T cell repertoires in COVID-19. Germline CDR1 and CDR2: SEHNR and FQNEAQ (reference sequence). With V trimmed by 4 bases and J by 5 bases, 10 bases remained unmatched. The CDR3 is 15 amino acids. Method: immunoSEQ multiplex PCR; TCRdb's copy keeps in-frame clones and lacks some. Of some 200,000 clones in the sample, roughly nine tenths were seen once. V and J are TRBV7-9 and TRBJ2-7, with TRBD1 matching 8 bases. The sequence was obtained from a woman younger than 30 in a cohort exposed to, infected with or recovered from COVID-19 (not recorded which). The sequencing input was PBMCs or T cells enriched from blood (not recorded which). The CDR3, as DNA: TGTGCCAGCAGCTCGTGGACAGGGAGGTCCCACGAGCAGTACTTC. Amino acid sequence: CASSSWTGRSHEQYF.